This T cell receptor beta chain was sequenced in a study of blood T cell repertoires in COVID-19. Overall study context: The United States, Italy and Spain were the sources of the acute and convalescent COVID-19 samples.

In the original workflow: How many nucleated cells were present was estimated from reference gene primer amplification. Only in-frame clones appear in the TCRdb table, and some are missing; sequencing was by immunoSEQ multiplex PCR. V, J and clone size were drawn from that table, and D and trimming were deduced from the DNA. The profile shows about 85,000 clones, about 83% of them singletons. The sample holds one count of this clone. The trim removed 6 bases at V and 5 bases at J, leaving 8 bases unmatched. CDR1 MNHEY and CDR2 SVGAGI come from the germline V gene. The CDR3 totals 15 residues. This rearrangement joins TRBV6-5 to TRBJ2-5, with 11 bases identical to TRBD1. This sequence originates from a man in his 60s with acute or convalescent COVID-19. Sequences were obtained from peripheral blood. The CDR3, as DNA: TGTGCCAGCAGCCCCGGGACAGGGGGACGGGAGACCCAGTACTTC. As protein: CASSPGTGGRETQYF.